This TCR beta chain was found in a study of blood T cell repertoires in COVID-19. Across the study: T cells, B-cell-depleted T cells, or PBMCs provided the cDNA or gDNA that served as material.

Germline lookup yields CDR1 LGHDT and CDR2 YNNKEL (reference sequence). This CDR3 spans 15 amino acids. Trimming cost V 0 bases and J 3 bases; bases outside gene matches: 4. Participants came from 24 US areas, aged roughly 18 to 89 years. As handled by the study authors: For nucleated cells, counts were estimated from reference gene primer amplification. Clones were sequenced by immunoSEQ multiplex PCR, and TCRdb holds only the in-frame ones, with some missing. For V, J and clone size, that table is used; D and trimming come from the DNA. The sample contains 200,000 to 300,000 clones, 87% of which appear only once.

This TCR derives from a woman in her 30s with acute COVID-19. Sequencing used PBMCs or T cells enriched from blood (not recorded which). This rearrangement joins TRBV3-1 (or the pseudogene TRBV3-2) to TRBJ1-2, with TRBD1 identical over 7 bases. CDR3 sequence (DNA): TGTGCCAGCAGCCAAGATGGAGGGACAGACTATGGCTACACCTTC. Protein: CASSQDGGTDYGYTF.